This entry features one T cell receptor (beta chain) sequence. As yet, its antigen is unknown. The CDR3 has 15 residues. Germline lookup yields CDR1 MDHEN and CDR2 SYDVKM. Trimming stripped 7 bases from V and 2 bases from J, with 18 bases between. This sample is drawn from a study of T cells in Graves' hyperthyroidism and ophthalmopathy. RNA transcripts gave rise to amplified TCR beta CDR3 regions. An initial round of RT-PCR targeting the TCR CDR3 relied on the HTBI primer set. TCRdb processed the multiplex PCR reads anew with MiXCR; each CDR3 protein has one entry. The table has approximately 740,000 distinct CDR3 sequences, 12% to 15% seen once; the top ten hold roughly 10%. Whole-study findings and limits: Among thyroid clonotypes expanded above 0.001, most also appeared in blood.

The sequence derives from a woman under 30 with Graves' hyperthyroidism. Material: blood. This chain uses TRBV28 with TRBJ2-7; the D call may be TRBD1 or TRBD2 (5 bases each). CDR3: CASTRAGGRPYEQYF. In DNA, the CDR3 is TGTGCCAGCACGCGGGCTGGGGGACGACCCTACGAGCAGTACTTC.